This T cell receptor beta chain derives from a study of read filtering for tumor transcriptome and immune sequencing. From 300 to 400 ng of RNA, a library with molecular barcoded alpha/delta and beta/gamma adaptors was made. One entry per CDR3 protein, called by TCRdb with MiXCR from the reads. The sample holds more than 45,000 distinct CDR3 sequences; around 20% are singletons and the top ten take roughly 15%. This clonotype was recorded many times. What it binds is unknown. At the time of active disease, bone marrow was collected from every patient. Trimming took 4 bases from V and 11 from J, leaving 32 bases between them. Germline CDR1 and CDR2: KGHDR and SFDVKD. The CDR3 runs 19 residues. Study-wide results and caveats: RNA-seq captured clonotypes less deeply and reliably than IR-seq. Sorted CD138-negative bone marrow cells were not purified T cells.

The chain carries TRBV24-1 and TRBJ2-1, with D possibly TRBD2 on 10 matching bases. The TCR was taken from a donor at least 40 years old with multiple myeloma. The sample consisted of a population of CD138-negative cells sorted from bone marrow. The CDR3: CATSESGTGWLAGVEKQFF. The CDR3 DNA follows: TGTGCCACCAGTGAGTCCGGGACAGGGTGGCTAGCGGGAGTCGAAAAGCAGTTCTTC.